The rows below give T cell receptor beta chains drawn from one sample of a study of CD8 T cells in Susac syndrome. Via MiXCR, TCRdb re-called the immunoSEQ multiplex PCR reads, giving one row per CDR3 protein. In the table there are 150,000 or so distinct CDR3 sequences, 90% to 95% of which are singletons. The sequenced sample consisted of CD8+ T cells from PBMCs. Source of these receptors: a human donor with multiple sclerosis. Both conserved end residues are part of each CDR3. A D gene is named only where the DNA matches it firmly. Part of the rows lack a size; the others show once, few, many or a class for expanded clones.

cdr3_length,clone_size,j_call,d_call,v_call,cdr3_aa,cdr3_nt
15,.,TRBJ2-1,TRBD2,TRBV6-6,CASSSQAGGQYEQFF,TGTGCCAGCAGTTCCCAAGCGGGGGGGCAGTATGAGCAGTTCTTC
19,.,TRBJ2-5,TRBD1,TRBV9,CASSDPPQGAMYDQETQYF,TGTGCCAGCAGCGACCCCCCCCAGGGGGCCATGTACGACCAAGAGACCCAGTACTTC
14,.,TRBJ1-1,.,TRBV20-1,CSARDLGGDLKTFF,TGCAGTGCTAGGGATCTAGGGGGGGACCTTAAAACTTTCTTT
17,.,TRBJ2-3,.,TRBV30,CAWYYTVPWDGRDTQYF,TGTGCCTGGTACTACACTGTGCCCTGGGACGGCCGGGATACGCAGTATTTT
14,.,TRBJ1-5,.,TRBV13,CASSLGLADQPQHF,TGTGCCAGCAGCTTAGGCCTGGCAGATCAGCCCCAGCATTTT
11,.,TRBJ1-2,.,TRBV29-1,CSVEERLGYTF,TGCAGCGTTGAAGAGAGGCTTGGCTACACCTTC
14,.,TRBJ2-3,.,TRBV9,CASSVVGSRDTQYF,TGTGCCAGCAGCGTAGTCGGGTCAAGGGATACGCAGTATTTT
16,.,TRBJ1-5,.,TRBV24-1,CATSDLKDRRYQPQHF,TGTGCCACCAGTGATTTGAAGGACAGAAGATATCAGCCCCAGCATTTT
13,.,TRBJ2-3,.,TRBV25-1,CASRGRGPDTQYF,TGTGCCAGCAGGGGCCGAGGGCCAGATACGCAGTATTTT
15,.,TRBJ2-7,TRBD2,TRBV30,CAWSSRLAGSYEQYF,TGTGCCTGGAGTTCCAGACTAGCCGGCTCCTACGAGCAGTACTTC
12,.,TRBJ2-7,TRBD2,TRBV7-9,CASTPGGGEQYF,TGTGCCAGCACCCCCGGCGGGGGCGAGCAGTACTTC
15,.,TRBJ2-7,.,TRBV4-1,CASSVRPVSSYEQYF,TGCGCCAGCAGCGTCCGGCCGGTGTCCTCCTACGAGCAGTACTTC
13,.,TRBJ1-2,TRBD1,TRBV20-1,CSARLQGAVGYTF,TGCAGTGCTAGGCTTCAGGGGGCGGTTGGCTACACCTTC
12,few,TRBJ2-1,.,TRBV19,CASSIRGNEQFF,TGTGCCAGTAGTATTCGGGGGAATGAGCAGTTCTTC
14,.,TRBJ2-7,.,TRBV4-3,CASSLSRGPYEQYF,TGCGCCAGCAGCCTAAGTCGGGGGCCCTACGAGCAGTACTTC
20,.,TRBJ2-7,TRBD2,TRBV4-1,CASSPQSASLSGGIGAEQYF,TGCGCCAGCAGCCCACAAAGCGCCTCTCTCAGCGGGGGAATCGGGGCCGAGCAGTACTTC
14,.,TRBJ1-6,.,TRBV9,CASSVEGSGSPLHF,TGTGCCAGCAGCGTAGAAGGGTCAGGTTCACCCCTCCACTTT
13,.,TRBJ2-1,.,TRBV27,CASSLNWFNEQFF,TGTGCCAGCAGTTTAAATTGGTTCAATGAGCAGTTCTTC
13,.,TRBJ2-2,.,TRBV6-2/TRBV6-3,CASSYGDTGELFF,TGTGCCAGCAGTTACGGGGACACCGGGGAGCTGTTTTTT
12,.,TRBJ1-6,.,TRBV12-3/TRBV12-4,CASKALNSPLHF,TGTGCCAGCAAGGCCCTTAATTCACCCCTCCACTTT
15,.,TRBJ2-7,.,TRBV7-9,CASSLEPSGLNEQYF,TGTGCCAGCAGCTTAGAGCCGTCAGGCCTCAATGAGCAGTACTTC
14,.,TRBJ2-2,TRBD2,TRBV29-1,CSVDPSGHTGELFF,TGCAGCGTGGACCCTAGCGGACACACCGGGGAGCTGTTTTTT
14,.,TRBJ2-1,.,TRBV28,CASSPTVSYNEQFF,TGTGCCAGCAGTCCGACAGTTTCCTACAATGAGCAGTTCTTC
14,.,TRBJ2-7,.,TRBV7-2,CASSPIGGSYEQYF,TGTGCCAGCAGTCCAATCGGCGGGTCCTACGAGCAGTACTTC
13,.,TRBJ2-7,.,TRBV3-1,CASSQDLSREQYF,TGTGCCAGCAGCCAAGATCTTAGTCGCGAGCAGTACTTC
15,once,TRBJ2-7,.,TRBV7-9,CASSPTGGQLYEQYF,TGTGCCAGCAGCCCGACGGGGGGACAACTCTACGAGCAGTACTTC
13,.,TRBJ1-1,.,TRBV30,CAWSHQTDTEAFF,TGTGCCTGGAGCCACCAGACAGACACTGAAGCTTTCTTT
16,.,TRBJ1-2,.,TRBV27,CASSLSPRQGTYGYTF,TGTGCCAGCAGTTTATCCCCTCGGCAGGGGACCTATGGCTACACCTTC
13,.,TRBJ1-1,.,TRBV27,CASSPLLNTEAFF,TGTGCCAGCAGTCCCCTCCTGAACACTGAAGCTTTCTTT
16,.,TRBJ2-1,.,TRBV28,CASKLSPFEGYNEQFF,TGTGCCAGCAAGTTGTCCCCGTTTGAGGGATACAATGAGCAGTTCTTC
14,.,TRBJ2-7,TRBD1,TRBV2,CASRTGQVLGEQYF,TGTGCCAGCAGGACGGGACAGGTTTTAGGCGAGCAGTACTTC
11,once,TRBJ2-7,.,TRBV29-1,CSVEVGNEQYF,TGCAGCGTTGAAGTGGGCAACGAGCAGTACTTC
16,.,TRBJ2-7,.,TRBV20-1,CSARDSGDLYSYEQYF,TGCAGTGCTAGAGATAGTGGGGACTTATACTCCTACGAGCAGTACTTC
15,.,TRBJ1-2,TRBD1,TRBV4-1,CASSRTGNPNYGYTF,TGCGCCAGCAGCCGGACAGGGAACCCTAACTATGGCTACACCTTC
15,.,TRBJ2-6,.,TRBV14,CASSQYRAGANVLTF,TGTGCCAGCAGCCAGTACAGGGCTGGGGCCAACGTCCTGACTTTC
13,.,TRBJ2-1,.,TRBV6-6,CAAGGPLYNEQFF,TGTGCTGCAGGGGGGCCCCTATACAATGAGCAGTTCTTC
15,once,TRBJ1-5,.,TRBV30,CALGQENYSNQPQHF,TGTGCGCTGGGGCAGGAGAATTATAGCAATCAGCCCCAGCATTTT
13,.,TRBJ2-1,TRBD2,TRBV20-1,CSATSGGASEQFF,TGCAGTGCTACCAGCGGGGGGGCCAGTGAGCAGTTCTTC
14,.,TRBJ2-1,.,TRBV5-1,CASSPRGGGNEQFF,TGCGCCAGCAGCCCCCGGGGAGGGGGCAATGAGCAGTTCTTC
13,.,TRBJ1-4,.,TRBV15,CATSLGEREKLFF,TGTGCCACCAGCTTAGGGGAACGTGAAAAACTGTTTTTT